This record concerns one T cell receptor beta chain sequence. Its antigen is not yet known. Base qualities are not recorded, but no much larger clone differs from it by a single base. These data belong to a study of blood T cells in healthy people across ages (dated by TCRdb to about 2015). Turning to the overall study: In model experiments, template switching captured about one uniquely barcoded TCR beta cDNA molecule for every two T cells. Donors of different ages were randomly distributed across sequencing lanes to avoid experimental bias. Four age groups were formed from the donors: young (average about 15 years), middle-aged (approximately 39), aged (roughly 58) and long-lived (around 82). The study analyzed two additional independent replicas of 1 million unique cDNA reads from the same blood draw for two donors, one aged 18 to 30 and one aged 80 or older. The study measured age-related changes in TCR beta repertoire diversity using deep sequencing normalized with unique cDNA molecular identifiers.

General study outcomes and caveats: Estimates of total diversity based on one million sequenced T cells were regarded as lower bounds and as underestimates. Bulk unsorted PBMC profiling prevented conclusive comparison of naive and antigen-experienced compartments. As age increased, observed TCR beta diversity per million T cells dropped in a roughly linear way, and a significant reduction was already evident by age about 40. Because the CMV infection status of the donors was unknown, age-related changes in expanded clonotypes may potentially have been confounded. There was a strong correlation between observed TCR beta diversity and the percentage of naive T cells measured by flow cytometry. The long-lived group showed more naive CD4+ T cells, fewer expanded clones and increased TCR diversity than the aged group, suggesting age selection.

The CDR3 holds 16 amino acids from the cysteine to the phenylalanine. The only DNA kept is the CDR3, 48 bases in frame from the first base. Germline trimming amounts to 4 bases on V and 2 bases on J, with 7 as the count of junction bases outside the gene matches. The approximately 40 donors, aged 6 to 90 years, were systemically healthy Caucasian individuals from Russia. Each donor gave 9.5 to 10 milliliters of peripheral blood, drawn into EDTA-treated Vacutainer tubes. Ficoll-Paque density-gradient centrifugation was used to isolate PBMCs, with at least 6.5 million per sample. Total RNA, at least 6 micrograms per sample, was extracted from PBMCs with Trizol reagent. Naive CD45RAhigh/CD27high T cell percentages were measured by flow cytometry on a PBMC aliquot from every donor. Receptor libraries were prepared by 5' RACE. These reads were obtained on an Illumina HiSeq 2500. A second PCR of roughly 7 to 11 cycles was performed with a sample-barcoded 5' primer and a J-beta primer mix. Each TCR beta cDNA molecule received a unique molecular identifier from a template-switch 5' adaptor carrying 12 random nucleotides. Each sample yielded at least 2.5 million CDR3-containing paired-end reads. The Mint cDNA synthesis kit, primed by a TRBC-specific oligonucleotide, was used to synthesize first-strand cDNA from all RNA. All cDNA was treated with uracil-DNA glycosylase and then went through a first 18-cycle PCR with the universal primers M1SS and BC2_uni_R. Processing in the source paper ran as follows. For normalization, 1 million high-quality reads, each with a distinct molecular identifier, were randomly selected from each sample. Reads sharing molecular identifiers were discarded rather than binned into consensus sequences. MiTCR, set to a Q25 quality threshold and the strictest error-elimination algorithm, was used for CDR3 identification, clonotype clustering and error correction. A nonparametric unseen species model with Euler transformation was used to estimate a lower bound on total TCR beta diversity. Using fastp at Q25 and MiXCR, TCRdb reprocessed the public reads and kept productive beta chains. CDR3 protein sequences are deduplicated, and each keeps its most common genes and DNA. The V and J calls shown here were made by TCRdb, not taken from the authors' results. For this sample there are around 850,000 distinct CDR3 sequences; 36% appear just once. The top ten clones comprise under 15% of the sample.

The sequence came from a young man in good health. Specimen: blood. The sequence links TRBV12-3 or TRBV12-4 to TRBJ2-3; TRBD1 aligns with 9 central bases. The CDR3 amino acid sequence is: CASSSKTGGHTDTQYF. The DNA sequence follows: TGTGCCAGCAGTTCCAAGACAGGGGGGCACACAGATACGCAGTATTTT.